Below, 25 T cell receptor beta chains from the same sample are listed, as sequenced in a study of blood T cell repertoires in COVID-19. Only in-frame clones appear in the TCRdb table, and some are missing; sequencing was by immunoSEQ multiplex PCR. The data hold around 250,000 clones, with 85% to 90% observed a single time. The sample comprised PBMCs or T cells enriched from blood (not recorded which). The receptors were sampled from a man younger than 35 who had recovered from COVID-19.

The chain recombines TRBV9 with TRBJ1-2, with D possibly TRBD1 on 6 matching bases. V lost 2 bases and J 4 bases, leaving 12 bases between the germline ends. CDR3 length equals 14 residues. Per the germline V gene, CDR1 is SGDLS and CDR2 is YYNGEE. The CDR3 reads CASSVNRDLYGYTF. The CDR3 DNA is TGTGCCAGCAGCGTCAACAGGGATCTCTATGGCTACACCTTC. Full variable domain (missing parts from reference TRBV9 and TRBJ1-2): DSGVTQTPKHLITATGQRVTLRCSPRSGDLSVYWYQQSLDQGLQFLIQYYNGEERAKGNILERFSAQQFPDLHSELNLSSLELGDSALYFCASSVNRDLYGYTFGSGTRLTVV.

The rearrangement uses TRBV11-3 and TRBJ2-6; D call uncertain. V dropped 5 bases and J dropped 0 bases, with 17 bases sitting between them. This CDR3 spans 18 amino acids. CDR1 SGHNT and CDR2 YENEEA come from the germline V gene. DNA of the CDR3: TGTGCCAGCAGCCAAAGACATTCGTCTGGCTCTGGGGCCAACGTCCTGACTTTC. As protein: CASSQRHSSGSGANVLTF.

The rearrangement uses TRBV5-4 and TRBJ2-5; TRBD1 matches at 7 bases. V lost 1 base to trimming and J lost 4 bases; unmatched junction nucleotides: 13. Germline CDR1 reads SGHNT; CDR2 reads YYREEE (reference sequence). The CDR3 spans 17 residues. The CDR3 sequence: CASSLSGRGSQLETQYF. CDR3 DNA sequence: TGTGCCAGCAGCTTGTCGGGCAGGGGGAGTCAGTTAGAGACCCAGTACTTC. Together with reference TRBV5-4 and TRBJ2-5, the CDR3 gives the full variable domain: ETGVTQSPTHLIKTRGQQVTLRCSSQSGHNTVSWYQQALGQGPQFIFQYYREEENGRGNFPPRFSGLQFPNYSSELNVNALELDDSALYLCASSLSGRGSQLETQYFGPGTRLLVL.

V usage is TRBV19 and J usage is TRBJ1-4; 12 nucleotides align to TRBD1. CDR3 size: 14 residues. The V segment lost 5 bases and the J segment 8 bases; nucleotides outside the gene matches: 3. CDR1 is LNHDA and CDR2 is SQIVND in the germline V gene (reference sequence). The CDR3 DNA is TGTGCCAGTAGTTCCGGGACAGGGGGCGAAAAACTGTTTTTT. Protein sequence: CASSSGTGGEKLFF.

The rearrangement joins TRBV5-8 to TRBJ2-3; 8 bases align to TRBD2. In germline, CDR1 is SGHTS, CDR2 YDEGEE. V trimming: 0 bases; J trimming: 1 base; junction bases outside the gene matches: 7. The CDR3 loop spans 17 amino acids. The CDR3 DNA is TGTGCCAGCAGCTTGGGGCTGACGGGAGGGGGCACAGATACGCAGTATTTT. Translating it yields CASSLGLTGGGTDTQYF.

Notes on this clone: At the DNA level, this CDR3 is encoded by other sequences in the same sample as well. This chain connects TRBV24-1 to TRBJ2-7; the match to TRBD1 covers 9 bases. V lost 5 bases to trimming and J lost 2 bases; unmatched junction nucleotides: 3. The CDR3 is 14 residues long. CDR1 and CDR2 (germline): KGHDR, SFDVKD. This CDR3 reads CATSGGQGTYEQYF. DNA of the CDR3: TGTGCCACCAGTGGGGGACAGGGTACCTACGAGCAGTACTTC.

The V and J genes are TRBV5-4 and TRBJ2-3; TRBD1 matches 7 bases. J lost 4 bases, V lost 3 bases, and 5 bases had no gene match. This CDR3 is built from 14 residues. Germline CDR1 reads SGHNT; CDR2 reads YYREEE (reference sequence). CDR3 nucleotide sequence: TGTGCCAGCAGCTCCGACAGGGAGCCAGATACGCAGTATTTT. Translation gives CASSSDREPDTQYF.

CDR3 in DNA: TGTGCCAGCAGCTCCCTTAGGACAGGGAGGGGGGAGACCCAGTACTTC. Encoded protein: CASSSLRTGRGETQYF. This rearrangement joins TRBV11-2 to TRBJ2-5; perhaps TRBD1 as D (8 bases). The germline V and J ends were trimmed by 4 bases and 5 bases, with 20 bases remaining between them. Germline V gene lookup returns CDR1 SGHAT and CDR2 FQNNGV. This CDR3 contains 16 residues.

The chain couples TRBV18 to TRBJ1-4; D remains unclear. Deletions cut 3 bases from V and 4 bases from J, with 9 bases between. The CDR3 is 14 amino acids. Germline-derived CDR1 and CDR2 are KGHSH and LQKENI. DNA of the CDR3: TGTGCCAGCTCACCCTCTCGGGGTAATGAAAAACTGTTTTTT. Residues: CASSPSRGNEKLFF. The whole variable domain, remainder taken from reference TRBV18 and TRBJ1-4, is NAGVMQNPRHLVRRRGQEARLRCSPMKGHSHVYWYRQLPEEGLKFMVYLQKENIIDESGMPKERFSAEFPKEGPSILRIQQVVRGDSAAYFCASSPSRGNEKLFFGSGTQLSVL.

The chain combines TRBV4-1 with TRBJ2-2; 9 positions agree with TRBD1. CDR1 and CDR2 from the germline V gene are MGHRA and YSYEKL. V lost 3 bases and J lost 4; bases outside the gene matches: 3. This CDR3 spans 15 amino acids. DNA for the CDR3: TGCGCCAGCAGCCAGACAGGGGGGTTCACCGGGGAGCTGTTTTTT. It translates to CASSQTGGFTGELFF.

J is TRBJ2-7 and V is TRBV11-2; 9 positions match TRBD1. Germline CDR1 SGHAT, CDR2 FQNNGV. The CDR3 totals 15 residues. With 6 bases clipped from V and 2 bases from J, the junction kept 8 bases outside the gene matches. The CDR3: CASRSPGTGPYEQYF. The CDR3, as DNA: TGTGCCAGCAGATCCCCCGGGACAGGGCCCTACGAGCAGTACTTC.

Comments on this clone: A much larger clone lies one base from this, so it may be a read error. Written as DNA, the CDR3 is TGCGCCAGCAGCTTGGTACAGGGGTTCACAGATACGCAGTATTTT. Encoded protein: CASSLVQGFTDTQYF. The chain links TRBV5-1 to TRBJ2-3; 7 nucleotides align to TRBD1. From germline, CDR1 is SGHRS and CDR2 YFSETQ. The junction had 3 bases not matched to a gene; V was cut back by 0 bases and J by 2 bases. This CDR3 is 15 amino acids long.

On this clone: This sample also contains other DNA sequences that code for the same CDR3. This chain links TRBV5-4 with TRBJ2-1; D not resolved. Germline CDR1 reads SGHNT; CDR2 reads YYREEE (reference sequence). Deletions cut 0 bases from V and 0 bases from J, with 7 bases between. CDR3 length: 15 residues. DNA for the CDR3: TGTGCCAGCAGCTTGGAGGCAGGCTCCTACAATGAGCAGTTCTTC. It specifies CASSLEAGSYNEQFF. The variable domain in full, completed from reference TRBV5-4 and TRBJ2-1, reads ETGVTQSPTHLIKTRGQQVTLRCSSQSGHNTVSWYQQALGQGPQFIFQYYREEENGRGNFPPRFSGLQFPNYSSELNVNALELDDSALYLCASSLEAGSYNEQFFGPGTRLTVL.

The CDR3 DNA sequence: TGTGCCAGTAGTATAGGGGACTATCGCCCTCCGGTAAACAATGAGCAGTTCTTC. This encodes CASSIGDYRPPVNNEQFF. J is TRBJ2-1 and V is TRBV19; 7 bases line up with TRBD2. V gave up 1 base and J gave up 5 bases; unmatched junction bases: 14. Germline V gene lookup returns CDR1 LNHDA and CDR2 SQIVND (reference sequence). The CDR3 length is 18 residues.

The chain uses TRBV24-1 and TRBJ1-3; tentative D call: TRBD1 (6 bases). CDR3 length: 13 residues. CDR1 KGHDR and CDR2 SFDVKD come from the germline V gene. V lost 6 bases and J lost 2, with 7 bases in between. The CDR3 protein is CATSSGAGNTIYF. CDR3 in DNA: TGTGCCACCAGTTCAGGGGCTGGAAACACCATATATTTT.

This clone was observed a few times. This rearrangement joins TRBV7-9 to TRBJ2-7; 10 nucleotides align to TRBD2. Germline CDR1 SEHNR, CDR2 FQNEAQ (reference sequence). The CDR3 is 15 amino acids. With V trimmed by 5 bases and J by 6 bases, 10 bases remained unmatched. The CDR3 bases are TGTGCCAGCAGCCAAAGCGGGACTAGCGCGGGCGAGCAGTACTTC. Residues: CASSQSGTSAGEQYF.

The gene calls are TRBV5-8 and TRBJ1-4, with a possible D match to TRBD1 (5 bases). The germline V gene encodes CDR1 SGHTS and CDR2 YDEGEE. V gave up 0 bases and J gave up 0 bases, with 9 bases separating them. This CDR3 has 16 amino acids. CDR3 DNA sequence: TGTGCCAGCAGCTTGGGACAGCCGGCAACTAATGAAAAACTGTTTTTT. It specifies CASSLGQPATNEKLFF.

This CDR3 is CASRFFDRGNTEAFF. The CDR3 DNA sequence: TGTGCCAGCCGCTTTTTTGACAGGGGGAACACTGAAGCTTTCTTT. The V call is TRBV27, the J call TRBJ1-1; 8 positions match TRBD1. The ends lost 8 bases at V and 1 base at J; junction bases unmatched: 9. The CDR3 consists of 15 residues. Looked up from germline, CDR1 is MNHEY and CDR2 is SMNVEV (reference sequence).

The chain has TRBV6-2 or TRBV6-3 and TRBJ1-5; possibly TRBD1 for D (5 bases). The CDR3 runs to 16 residues. In germline, CDR1 is MNHEY, CDR2 SVGEGT. V was shortened by 2 bases and J by 6 bases, with 17 bases between the two germline ends. CDR3 DNA sequence: TGTGCCAGCAGTTACACCCCGCAGGGTACAACTCAGCCCCAGCATTTT. Translation gives CASSYTPQGTTQPQHF.

CDR3 sequence (DNA): TGTGCCACCAGTGCTTCAGGGACCTACAATGAGCAGTTCTTC. Protein sequence: CATSASGTYNEQFF. The V gene is TRBV24-1, the J gene TRBJ2-1; maybe TRBD1 (5 bases). Trimming left V 5 bases short and J 2 bases short, with 9 bases between. Germline V CDR1 and CDR2: KGHDR, SFDVKD. The CDR3 consists of 14 residues.

The chain couples TRBV7-9 to TRBJ2-7; 7 bases map to TRBD1. V shed 0 bases, J shed 6 bases, and the junction held 8 bases outside the gene matches. The CDR3 is 15 residues long. Germline V gives CDR1 SEHNR, CDR2 FQNEAQ (reference sequence). DNA of the CDR3: TGTGCCAGCAGCTTAGCTTCGACAGGGTTGGGCGAGCAGTACTTC. This encodes CASSLASTGLGEQYF.

J is TRBJ1-1 and V is TRBV30; tentatively, D is TRBD1 (5 bases). This CDR3 has 13 amino acids. V lost 0 bases and J 4 bases, leaving 9 bases between the germline ends. Germline V lookup: CDR1 GTSNPN, CDR2 SVGIG (reference sequence). In DNA form, the CDR3 reads TGTGCCTGGAGTGTCGGGGGTAGCACTGAAGCTTTCTTT. Protein: CAWSVGGSTEAFF.

This chain connects TRBV5-1 to TRBJ1-1; D is possibly TRBD1 (5 bases). V was trimmed by 0 bases and J by 6 bases, leaving 15 bases between them. The CDR3 length is 15 residues. Germline V gives CDR1 SGHRS, CDR2 YFSETQ. Here the CDR3 reads CASSLGSQGGSEAFF. DNA for the CDR3: TGCGCCAGCAGCTTGGGGTCGCAGGGTGGGTCTGAAGCTTTCTTT.

The chain uses TRBV21-1 and TRBJ2-1; the table calls TRBD2, which could not be checked here. TRBV21-1 is noted as a pseudogene. CDR3 length equals 18 residues. The CDR3 nucleotides are TGTGCCAGCAGCAAAGCCGGGGCTAGCGGGAGAATGGTCAATGAGCAGTTCTTC. Its translation: CASSKAGASGRMVNEQFF.

This sequence joins TRBV7-9 and TRBJ1-1; a possible D gene is TRBD1 (5 bases). The CDR3 is 13 amino acids. V was pared by 6 bases and J by 1 base, with 9 bases between. Germline V gene lookup returns CDR1 SEHNR and CDR2 FQNEAQ (reference sequence). CDR3 loop: CASSTTENTEAFF. The CDR3 nucleotides are TGTGCCAGCAGTACGACAGAGAACACTGAAGCTTTCTTT.